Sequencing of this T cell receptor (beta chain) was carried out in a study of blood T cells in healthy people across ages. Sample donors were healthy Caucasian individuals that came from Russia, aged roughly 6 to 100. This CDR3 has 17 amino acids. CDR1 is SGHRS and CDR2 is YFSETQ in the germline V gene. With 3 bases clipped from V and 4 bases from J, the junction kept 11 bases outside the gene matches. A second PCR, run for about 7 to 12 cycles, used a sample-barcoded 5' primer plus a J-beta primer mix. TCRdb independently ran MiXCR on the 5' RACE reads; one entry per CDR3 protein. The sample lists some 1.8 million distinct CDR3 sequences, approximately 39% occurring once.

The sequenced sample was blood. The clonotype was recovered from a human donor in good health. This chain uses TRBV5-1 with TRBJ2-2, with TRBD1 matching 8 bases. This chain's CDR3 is CASSYPDRDGTTGELFF. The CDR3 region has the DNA TGCGCCAGCAGCTACCCGGACAGGGACGGGACCACCGGGGAGCTGTTTTTT. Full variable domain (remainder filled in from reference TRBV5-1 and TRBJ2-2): KAGVTQTPRYLIKTRGQQVTLSCSPISGHRSVSWYQQTPGQGLQFLFEYFSETQRNKGNFPGRFSGRQFSNSRSEMNVSTLELGDSALYLCASSYPDRDGTTGELFFGEGSRLTVL.